Each of the 14 T cell receptor beta chains below was sequenced from the same sample in a study of T cell clonality in common variable immunodeficiency. Profiled with immunoSEQ multiplex PCR; TCRdb holds only in-frame clones, not every one. This record lists around 81,000 clones, none seen once only, and the top ten clones contain approximately 0.84%. The sequencing input was peripheral blood mononuclear cells. The receptor set was obtained from a person between 18 and 75 years old in good health.

In its sample, this clone was seen many times. The read falls 3 residues short of the CDR3 end, and the missing part is taken from the germline J gene. The gene calls are TRBV19 and TRBJ2-7, with TRBD1 as a possible D gene (5 bases). V was trimmed by 5 bases and J by 2 bases, leaving 10 bases between them. The CDR3 spans 13 residues. The germline V gene has CDR1 LNHDA and CDR2 SQIVND (reference sequence). CDR3 sequence reads: CASSPTGPYEQYF. The covered CDR3 bases are TGTGCCAGTAGTCCTACAGGCCCCTACGAG.

There are many counts of this clone. The read halts 3 residues ahead of the CDR3 end, with the missing end drawn from the germline J gene. The chain employs TRBV19 and TRBJ2-3; D gene unclear. The CDR3 runs 15 residues. Trimming shortened V by 10 bases and J by 5 bases, and 22 bases separated the two germline ends. CDR1 and CDR2 from the germline V gene are LNHDA and SQIVND (reference sequence). The sequenced part of the CDR3 DNA is TGTGCCACTTCAGACTCCAGCGAGGCGGAAGATACG. It specifies CATSDSSEAEDT. The entire CDR3 sequence reads CATSDSSEAEDTQYF.

This clone has a count of ten or more. With the read ending 3 residues before the CDR3 end, the germline J gene is used to fill in that end. The rearrangement links TRBV6-2 or TRBV6-3 to TRBJ2-2; no firm D call. The V end was cut by 2 bases, the J end by 1 base, with 5 bases between. Germline loops: CDR1 MNHEY, CDR2 SVGEGT. The CDR3 runs 14 residues. Here the CDR3 reads CASSYGLNTGELFF. Partial CDR3 DNA: TGTGCCAGCAGTTACGGGCTGAACACCGGGGAG.

This clone has ten or more counts. Read coverage stops 3 residues before the CDR3 terminus; the germline J gene supplies the remainder. The gene calls are TRBV2 and TRBJ1-5; 7 nucleotides match TRBD1. V trimming: 2 bases; J trimming: 2 bases; junction bases outside the gene matches: 6. Germline V lookup: CDR1 SNHLY, CDR2 FYNNEI. The length of the CDR3 is 16 residues. The CDR3 bases that were read are TGTGCCAGCAGTGAAAGTGGCACAGGGGGCAATCAGCCC. The encoded protein is CASSESGTGGNQP. The full CDR3 is CASSESGTGGNQPQHF.

This clone was seen repeatedly, ten times or more. Read coverage stops 3 residues before the CDR3 terminus; the germline J gene supplies the remainder. The rearrangement links TRBV7-8 to TRBJ2-2, with a possible D match to TRBD1 (5 bases). Trimming cost V 5 bases and J 7 bases, with 11 bases left between them. Germline values: CDR1 SGHVS, CDR2 FQNEAQ. The CDR3 is made up of 13 amino acids. The CDR3 DNA, read in part, is TGTGCCAGCAGCCGAGAAGGGGTCGGGGAG. Translated, it gives CASSREGVGE. The full-length CDR3 reads as CASSREGVGELFF.

Turning to this clone: This clone may be a read error of a much larger clone one base away. The read ends 3 residues before the CDR3 terminus; that terminus is restored from the germline J gene. V and J are TRBV20-1 and TRBJ2-1; a weak D match, TRBD2 (6 bases). The V and J ends lost 2 bases and 9 bases respectively, with 17 bases between them. Germline V gene data show CDR1 as DFQATT and CDR2 as SNEGSKA (reference sequence). CDR3 length: 14 amino acids. The sequenced part of the CDR3 DNA is TGCAGTGCTAGACCCCGGCTAGCGCACAGTGAG. As protein: CSARPRLAHSE. The complete CDR3 protein is CSARPRLAHSEQFF.

This clone was observed at least ten times. The CDR3 extends 3 residues past the end of the read, so its final part is completed from the germline J gene. The chain joins TRBV28 to TRBJ2-5, with TRBD2 matching over 11 bases. Losses at the gene ends were 5 bases for V and 3 bases for J; bases not matched to a gene: 14. CDR3 length: 18 amino acids. Per germline, CDR1 MDHEN and CDR2 SYDVKM. The CDR3 protein is CASSRTSGLGGGKETQYF. The CDR3 DNA, read in part, is TGTGCCAGCAGTCGGACTAGCGGGCTTGGGGGAGGAAAAGAGACC.

This clone has at least ten counts. Read data end 3 residues before the CDR3 end; the end is taken from the germline J gene. V usage is TRBV7-9 and J usage is TRBJ2-3; D gene ambiguous. The CDR3 runs to 13 residues. Germline loops: CDR1 SEHNR, CDR2 FQNEAQ (reference sequence). V was trimmed by 1 base and J by 5 bases, leaving 7 bases between them. CDR3 protein: CASSLVRQDTQYF. CDR3 DNA, as far as it was read: TGTGCCAGCAGCTTAGTCAGGCAAGATACG.

This clone was found many times. The read terminates 3 residues ahead of where the CDR3 ends, so the germline J gene completes it. The chain couples TRBV5-1 to TRBJ2-1; the match to TRBD1 covers 11 bases. This CDR3 spans 16 amino acids. The V gene's germline CDR1 is SGHRS and CDR2 YFSETQ. The junction had 10 bases not matched to a gene; V was cut back by 4 bases and J by 7 bases. The CDR3 here is CASSTSGTGGWNEQFF. Partial CDR3 DNA: TGCGCCAGCAGCACCTCCGGGACAGGGGGGTGGAATGAG. The whole variable domain, remainder taken from reference TRBV5-1 and TRBJ2-1, is KAGVTQTPRYLIKTRGQQVTLSCSPISGHRSVSWYQQTPGQGLQFLFEYFSETQRNKGNFPGRFSGRQFSNSRSEMNVSTLELGDSALYLCASSTSGTGGWNEQFFGPGTRLTVL.

Concerning this clone: The read halts 3 residues ahead of the CDR3 end, with the missing end drawn from the germline J gene. The V call is TRBV18, the J call TRBJ1-2; no definite D call. The CDR3 has 15 amino acids. CDR1 and CDR2 (germline): KGHSH, LQKENI. Partial CDR3 DNA: TGTGCCAGCTCATCATCTAGCGGGAGGTACAATGAC. Amino acids: CASSSSSGRYND. The whole CDR3 sequence is CASSSSSGRYNDYTF.

This clone was seen more than once but under ten times. The read halts 3 residues ahead of the CDR3 end, with the missing end drawn from the germline J gene. Different DNA sequences within this sample yield the same CDR3. The V call is TRBV7-9, the J call TRBJ2-5; 7 nucleotides agree with TRBD1. The V gene end was trimmed by 3 bases and the J gene end by 2 bases; junction bases not matched to a gene: 3. The CDR3 totals 14 residues. Germline loops: CDR1 SEHNR, CDR2 FQNEAQ (reference sequence). The CDR3 DNA, read in part, is TGTGCCAGCAGCTTGGGACAGATACAAGAGACC. Translating gives CASSLGQIQET. The full-length CDR3 reads as CASSLGQIQETQYF.

There are many counts of this clone. The read ends 3 residues shy of where the CDR3 ends; the end is completed using the germline J gene. The gene calls are TRBV28 and TRBJ1-1, with D unclear. There are 14 residues in the CDR3. Per germline, CDR1 MDHEN and CDR2 SYDVKM. V was trimmed by 1 base and J by 4 bases, leaving 10 bases between them. The part of the CDR3 DNA that was read is TGTGCCAGCAGTTTATCTCCTTCCTTCACTGAA. Its protein product is CASSLSPSFTE. The entire CDR3 protein is CASSLSPSFTEAFF. The full variable domain, in which reference TRBV28 and TRBJ1-1 provide the parts outside the CDR3, is DVKVTQSSRYLVKRTGEKVFLECVQDMDHENMFWYRQDPGLGLRLIYFSYDVKMKEKGDIPEGYSVSREKKERFSLILESASTNQTSMYLCASSLSPSFTEAFFGQGTRLTVV.

This clone has at least ten counts. Read sequence stops 3 residues before the CDR3 end, and the germline J gene provides the missing end. This chain connects TRBV7-2 to TRBJ2-3; no clear D. Germline CDR1 and CDR2: SGHTA and FQGNSA. The length of the CDR3 is 15 residues. Deletions cut 3 bases from V and 2 bases from J, with 12 bases between. The chain's CDR3 is CASSFNQRHTDTQYF. The sequenced CDR3 bases are TGTGCCAGCAGCTTCAATCAGCGCCACACAGATACG. The variable domain in full, completed from reference TRBV7-2 and TRBJ2-3, reads GAGVSQSPSNKVTEKGKDVELRCDPISGHTALYWYRQSLGQGLEFLIYFQGNSAPDKSGLPSDRFSAERTGGSVSTLTIQRTQQEDSAVYLCASSFNQRHTDTQYFGPGTRLTVL.

This clone has ten or more counts. Sequencing ends 3 residues short of the CDR3 end; the germline J gene provides the rest. The chain joins TRBV28 to TRBJ2-4, with TRBD1 identical over 8 bases. There are 13 residues in the CDR3. V shed 2 bases, J shed 7 bases, and the junction held 1 base outside the gene matches. The germline gives CDR1 MDHEN, CDR2 SYDVKM. Here the CDR3 reads CASSLTGGNIQYF. The DNA read from the CDR3 is TGTGCCAGCAGTTTAACAGGGGGTAACATT.